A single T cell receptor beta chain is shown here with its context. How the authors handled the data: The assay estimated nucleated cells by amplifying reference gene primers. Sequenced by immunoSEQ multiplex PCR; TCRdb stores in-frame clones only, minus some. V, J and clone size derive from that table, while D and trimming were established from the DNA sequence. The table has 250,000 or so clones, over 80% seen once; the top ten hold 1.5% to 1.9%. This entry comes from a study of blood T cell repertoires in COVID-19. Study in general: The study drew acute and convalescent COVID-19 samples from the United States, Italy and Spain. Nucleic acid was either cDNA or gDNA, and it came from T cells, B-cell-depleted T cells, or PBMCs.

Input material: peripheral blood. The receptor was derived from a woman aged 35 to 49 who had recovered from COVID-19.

For the CDR3, the DNA is TGTGCCAGCAGCGTAGGACATAACACTGAAGCTTTCTTT. Amino acid sequence: CASSVGHNTEAFF. The chain has TRBV9 and TRBJ1-1; D gene uncertain. Trimming stripped 0 bases from V and 2 bases from J, with 5 bases between. The CDR3 extends over 13 amino acids. Germline V CDR1 and CDR2: SGDLS, YYNGEE.